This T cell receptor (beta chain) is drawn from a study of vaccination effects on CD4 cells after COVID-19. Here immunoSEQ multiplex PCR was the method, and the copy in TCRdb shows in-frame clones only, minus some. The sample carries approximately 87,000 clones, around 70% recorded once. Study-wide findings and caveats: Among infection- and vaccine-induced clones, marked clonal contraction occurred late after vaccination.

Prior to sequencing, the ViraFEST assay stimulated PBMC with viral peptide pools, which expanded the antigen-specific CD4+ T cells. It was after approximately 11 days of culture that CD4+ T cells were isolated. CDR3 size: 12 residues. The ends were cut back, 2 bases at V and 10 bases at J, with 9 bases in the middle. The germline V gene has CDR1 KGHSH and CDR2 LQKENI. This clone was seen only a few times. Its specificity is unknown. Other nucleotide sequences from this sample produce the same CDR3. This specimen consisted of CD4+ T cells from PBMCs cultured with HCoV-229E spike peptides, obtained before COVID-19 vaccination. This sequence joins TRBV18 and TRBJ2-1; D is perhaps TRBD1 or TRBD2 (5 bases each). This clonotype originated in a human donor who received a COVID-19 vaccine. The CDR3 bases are TGTGCCAGCTCACCATTGGGGGACGAGCAGTTCTTC. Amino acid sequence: CASSPLGDEQFF.